This TCR beta chain comes out of a study of regulatory and conventional T cells in breast cancer. Germline values: CDR1 SEHNR, CDR2 FQNEAQ (reference sequence). This CDR3 has 15 amino acids. Trimming cost V 5 bases and J 4 bases; bases outside gene matches: 8. TCRdb re-called the PCR reads through MiXCR, storing one row per CDR3 protein. The sample lists approximately 1,200 distinct CDR3 sequences; less than 45% were seen once. The chain couples TRBV7-9 to TRBJ1-1, with 9 bases matching TRBD1. The TCR comes from a female donor with breast cancer. The sequenced material came from regulatory T cells from blood. The CDR3 DNA reads as TGTGCCAGCAGCCCAGGGGACAGGGTCGTCACTGAAGCTTTCTTT. Residues: CASSPGDRVVTEAFF.